Shown below are 27 T cell receptor beta chains from a single sample sequenced in a study of cytomegalovirus exposure and HLA in healthy donors. This PCR relied on a set of 60 Vbeta primers and 13 Jbeta primers. Assay: immunoSEQ multiplex PCR; the TCRdb copy retains only in-frame clones and omits some. The table has some 220,000 clones, 80% to 90% seen once. Source material: PBMCs. These receptors came from a woman aged 18 to 35 in good health and CMV-seronegative.

The genes are TRBV13 and TRBJ2-7; the match to TRBD1 covers 9 bases. J lost 4 bases, V lost 2 bases, and 9 bases had no gene match. Germline V gene sequence: CDR1 PRHDT, CDR2 FYEKMQ (reference sequence). The CDR3 is 16 amino acids. The DNA of the CDR3 is TGTGCCAGCAGCTTATCGAGGGACAGGGCCTCTTACGAGCAGTACTTC. As protein: CASSLSRDRASYEQYF.

This clone has a single count. Written as DNA, the CDR3 is TGTGCCAGCACTAGCAGCTCCTACGAGCAGTACTTC. It translates to CASTSSSYEQYF. The rearrangement uses TRBV6-5 and TRBJ2-7; maybe TRBD2 (5 bases). Between the trimmed V and J ends, which lost 7 bases and 0 bases, there was a span of 7 bases. The germline gives CDR1 MNHEY, CDR2 SVGAGI. The CDR3 has 12 residues.

This chain connects TRBV5-1 to TRBJ2-7; 9 bases map to TRBD1. Germline-derived CDR1 and CDR2 are SGHRS and YFSETQ. The CDR3 is made up of 14 amino acids. The trim removed 4 bases at V and 1 base at J, leaving 3 bases unmatched. CDR3 DNA: TGCGCCAGCAGCACCGGGACAGGGTCCTACGAGCAGTACTTC. It codes for CASSTGTGSYEQYF.

This chain uses TRBV19 with TRBJ2-5, with D unresolved. The CDR3 has 13 amino acids. Germline V gives CDR1 LNHDA, CDR2 SQIVND (reference sequence). Trimming took 6 bases from V and 5 from J, leaving 13 bases between them. In nucleotides, the CDR3 is TGTGCCAGTAGCCCCCGGGTGGTGGAGACCCAGTACTTC. Translating gives CASSPRVVETQYF.

This chain joins TRBV4-1 and TRBJ1-2; D is ambiguous. V lost 0 bases, J lost 5 bases, and 13 bases lay in between. The CDR3 consists of 15 residues. The germline V gene encodes CDR1 MGHRA and CDR2 YSYEKL. The CDR3 protein is CASSQEGWTGYGYTF. The DNA of the CDR3 is TGCGCCAGCAGCCAAGAAGGGTGGACGGGGTATGGCTACACCTTC.

This sequence joins TRBV9 and TRBJ2-3; TRBD2 matches at 8 bases. J lost 4 bases, V lost 0 bases, and 19 bases had no gene match. The CDR3 contains 20 residues. Germline assignment: CDR1 SGDLS and CDR2 YYNGEE. CDR3 loop: CASSVEERAGGIPEADTQYF. The CDR3 DNA is TGTGCCAGCAGCGTAGAGGAAAGGGCGGGAGGAATCCCAGAAGCAGATACGCAGTATTTT.

This clone has a single count. J is TRBJ2-3 and V is TRBV11-3; D may be TRBD1 (6 bases). Trimming took 5 bases from V and 0 from J, leaving 12 bases between them. CDR3 length: 15 residues. Germline-derived CDR1 and CDR2 are SGHNT and YENEEA. In nucleotides, the CDR3 is TGTGCCAGCAGCCCAGGACAGACCAGCACAGATACGCAGTATTTT. Translating it yields CASSPGQTSTDTQYF.

The V gene is TRBV5-6, the J gene TRBJ1-1, with D possibly TRBD1 on 6 matching bases. CDR3 length: 13 residues. V lost 7 bases and J 10 bases, leaving 20 bases between the germline ends. The V gene's germline CDR1 is SGHDT and CDR2 YYEEEE. CDR3 region: CASRRGNRATAFF. In DNA, the CDR3 is TGTGCCAGCCGGCGTGGAAACAGGGCAACAGCTTTCTTT.

The rearrangement joins TRBV18 to TRBJ1-1; 7 nucleotides align to TRBD1. Germline V gives CDR1 KGHSH, CDR2 LQKENI. This CDR3 spans 15 amino acids. J gave up 0 bases and V 3 bases, and 4 bases lay outside the gene matches. The CDR3 DNA sequence: TGTGCCAGCTCACCTGGGACAGCTTTGAACACTGAAGCTTTCTTT. Translated, it gives CASSPGTALNTEAFF.

The V call is TRBV2, the J call TRBJ1-2; 8 positions match TRBD1. V lost 5 bases and J lost 6; bases outside the gene matches: 11. This CDR3 has 15 amino acids. Germline lookup yields CDR1 SNHLY and CDR2 FYNNEI. The CDR3, as DNA: TGTGCCAGCAGTCTTGACAGGGGAGCTCCCCATGGCTACACCTTC. Its protein product is CASSLDRGAPHGYTF.

The V gene is TRBV19, the J gene TRBJ2-5; 8 positions match TRBD1. The DNA matches TRBJ2-7 better at its end, which makes the J call doubtful. Germline assignment: CDR1 LNHDA and CDR2 SQIVND (reference sequence). This CDR3 spans 14 amino acids. The CDR3 sequence: CASKPGQVAYEQYF. The CDR3 DNA reads TGTGCCAGTAAACCGGGACAGGTAGCCTACGAGCAGTACTTC.

The chain couples TRBV7-8 to TRBJ1-4; no firm D call. This CDR3 spans 16 amino acids. The V gene lost 5 bases and the J gene lost 0 bases, with 13 bases spanning the gap. CDR1 and CDR2 from the germline V gene are SGHVS and FQNEAQ. The CDR3 bases are TGTGCCAGCAGCCGACAATCCCCCGCAACTAATGAAAAACTGTTTTTT. Translation gives CASSRQSPATNEKLFF.

This chain connects TRBV10-1 to TRBJ2-7, with 11 bases that match TRBD1. CDR3 length equals 14 residues. Unmatched junction bases numbered 6, after V lost 6 bases and J lost 5 bases. Germline values: CDR1 WNHNN, CDR2 SYGVQD (reference sequence). As DNA, the CDR3 is TGCGCCAGCAGCGAGAGGACAGGGGGCAACGAGCAGTACTTC. Amino acid sequence: CASSERTGGNEQYF.

The chain combines TRBV5-1 with TRBJ2-1, with D possibly matching TRBD1 (5 bases). The germline CDR1 and CDR2 sequences are SGHRS and YFSETQ. The ends were cut back, 0 bases at V and 8 bases at J, with 9 bases in the middle. The CDR3 covers 13 residues. The CDR3 reads CASSLEGMDEQFF. For the CDR3, the DNA is TGCGCCAGCAGCTTGGAGGGGATGGATGAGCAGTTCTTC.

In DNA, the CDR3 is TGTGCCAGCTCACCATCGGGACAGGGTTACACCATATATTTT. Protein: CASSPSGQGYTIYF. The genes are TRBV18 and TRBJ1-3, with 9 bases aligning to TRBD1. The CDR3 is made up of 14 amino acids. Germline trimming cut 2 bases from V and 8 bases from J; bases unmatched to any gene: 4. CDR1 KGHSH and CDR2 LQKENI come from the germline V gene.

This chain uses TRBV6-4 with TRBJ2-1; 10 bases line up with TRBD1. Germline V CDR1 and CDR2: MRHNA, SNTAGT. This CDR3 has 15 amino acids. Trimming at V came to 4 bases and at J to 9 bases, leaving 9 bases not matched to a gene. Here the CDR3 DNA reads TGTGCCAGCAGTGGAGGAGGGACAGGGGAGGGTGAGCAGTTCTTC. This translates into CASSGGGTGEGEQFF.

The chain carries TRBV10-2 and TRBJ1-2; a weak D match, TRBD1 (5 bases). Trimming shortened V by 4 bases and J by 3 bases, and 9 bases separated the two germline ends. Germline V gene data show CDR1 as WSHSY and CDR2 as SAAADI. CDR3 length equals 13 residues. CDR3 residues: CASSVRGDYGYTF. Here the CDR3 DNA reads TGCGCCAGCAGTGTAAGGGGCGACTATGGCTACACCTTC.

The chain employs TRBV7-9 and TRBJ2-1; 10 bases line up with TRBD2. V shed 4 bases and J 1 base; nucleotides not matched to a gene: 13. Looked up from germline, CDR1 is SEHNR and CDR2 is FQNEAQ (reference sequence). The CDR3 is made up of 19 amino acids. CDR3 sequence: CASSSSSGRNPDSYNEQFF. In nucleotides, the CDR3 is TGTGCCAGCAGCTCGTCTAGCGGGAGAAACCCCGATTCCTACAATGAGCAGTTCTTC.

This sequence joins TRBV4-3 and TRBJ1-5; 9 bases line up with TRBD1. The CDR3 runs to 13 residues. Unmatched junction bases numbered 2, after V lost 4 bases and J lost 7 bases. CDR1 and CDR2 (germline): LGHNA, YSLEER. The CDR3 protein is CASSLTGGQPQHF. The CDR3 DNA sequence: TGCGCCAGCAGCCTGACAGGGGGGCAGCCCCAGCATTTT.

The chain recombines TRBV10-3 with TRBJ2-7, with a weak D call TRBD1 (6 bases). Germline V gene sequence: CDR1 ENHRY, CDR2 SYGVKD. V lost 7 bases to trimming and J lost 1 base, with 14 bases between them. This CDR3 has 14 residues. CDR3 DNA sequence: TGTGCCATCAAAAAACAGGGCCCTTCCTACGAGCAGTACTTC. Amino acid sequence: CAIKKQGPSYEQYF.

This CDR3 reads CASSSGLKQFF. The CDR3 region has the DNA TGCGCCAGCAGCTCGGGACTAAAGCAGTTCTTC. The chain links TRBV5-1 to TRBJ2-1; 7 bases are a match to TRBD2. Germline CDR1 reads SGHRS; CDR2 reads YFSETQ. The CDR3 has 11 amino acids. The junction had 2 bases not matched to a gene; V was cut back by 3 bases and J by 11 bases.

The V gene is TRBV7-2, the J gene TRBJ1-2; 11 bases map to TRBD1. With V trimmed by 5 bases and J by 7 bases, 6 bases remained unmatched. The CDR3 covers 14 residues. Germline CDR1 reads SGHTA; CDR2 reads FQGNSA. CDR3 sequence (DNA): TGTGCCAGCAGCCCTGGACAGGGGGCTAGTGGCTACACCTTC. This gives the protein CASSPGQGASGYTF.

This clone was detected only a few times. The chain joins TRBV21-1 to TRBJ2-7; the DNA was not used to check the table's D call, TRBD1. TRBV21-1 is classified as a pseudogene. CDR3 size: 15 residues. CDR3 sequence: CASSKGDSRLPEQYF. CDR3 DNA: TGTGCCAGCAGCAAGGGGGACAGCCGCCTCCCCGAGCAGTACTTC.

This sequence joins TRBV27 and TRBJ1-2; weak D call: TRBD1 (6 bases). The V gene's germline CDR1 is MNHEY and CDR2 SMNVEV (reference sequence). This CDR3 is 15 amino acids long. Trimming shortened V by 6 bases and J by 5 bases, and 19 bases separated the two germline ends. The CDR3 nucleotides read TGTGCCAGCAGCCCCCCTGGGGCAGGGGAATATGGCTACACCTTC. This gives the protein CASSPPGAGEYGYTF.

This clone was counted a single time. The rearrangement links TRBV29-1 to TRBJ1-2; tentative D call: TRBD1 (5 bases). Per germline, CDR1 SQVTM and CDR2 ANQGSEA. CDR3 length equals 12 residues. V gave up 5 bases and J gave up 1 base, with 8 bases separating them. The CDR3 DNA is TGCAGCGTTCCACAGGTTAACTATGGCTACACCTTC. It yields the protein CSVPQVNYGYTF.

This chain uses TRBV4-2 with TRBJ2-1; D remains ambiguous. CDR1 is LGHNA, CDR2 YNFKEQ, per germline. The germline V and J ends were trimmed by 0 bases and 2 bases, with 20 bases remaining between them. The CDR3 consists of 19 residues. CDR3: CASSQDWATLFSPYNEQFF. The CDR3 DNA reads as TGTGCCAGCAGCCAAGATTGGGCCACCCTGTTTTCCCCCTACAATGAGCAGTTCTTC.

The CDR3 sequence is CASSSTVPGELFF. CDR3 nucleotide sequence: TGTGCCAGCAGCTCGACAGTCCCCGGGGAGCTGTTTTTT. The rearrangement joins TRBV7-9 to TRBJ2-2, with a weak D call TRBD1 (5 bases). This CDR3 has 13 residues. The ends were cut back, 4 bases at V and 6 bases at J, with 9 bases in the middle. From germline, CDR1 is SEHNR and CDR2 FQNEAQ (reference sequence).